This passage covers 28 T cell receptor beta chains from one sample sequenced in a study of CD8+ T cells in alopecia areata. The sequencing template was cDNA reverse transcribed from extracted RNA. Using immunoSEQ multiplex PCR, the repertoire was profiled, and TCRdb retains in-frame clones only, with some absent. The sample lists approximately 210,000 clones, approximately 72% seen once, with 0.95% to 1.5% in the top ten. Treatment defined: oral pan-JAK inhibitor, 5-10 mg twice daily. This specimen consisted of CD4+ T cells sorted from blood, obtained between weeks 43 and 45, from a patient treated with tofacitinib. These receptors were taken from a human donor with alopecia areata.

V gene TRBV23-1 combines with J gene TRBJ1-1; 10 bases match TRBD1. TRBV23-1 is an open reading frame, and its role is uncertain. The CDR3 runs 17 residues. With V trimmed by 3 bases and J by 3 bases, 10 bases remained unmatched. CDR3 loop: CASSQRDRGCLYTEAFF. The CDR3 nucleotides are TGCGCCAGCAGTCAGCGGGACAGGGGTTGCCTTTACACTGAAGCTTTCTTT.

This rearrangement joins TRBV29-1 to TRBJ2-5; the match to TRBD1 covers 8 bases. V was clipped by 7 bases and J by 1 base; unmatched bases: 5. Per the germline V gene, CDR1 is SQVTM and CDR2 is ANQGSEA. CDR3 length: 13 amino acids. The chain's CDR3 is CSAEGQAQETQYF. In DNA form, the CDR3 reads TGCAGCGCCGAGGGACAGGCCCAAGAGACCCAGTACTTC. Drawing the rest from reference TRBV29-1 and TRBJ2-5, the complete variable domain is SAVISQKPSRDICQRGTSLTIQCQVDSQVTMMFWYRQQPGQSLTLIATANQGSEATYESGFVIDKFPISRPNLTFSTLTVSNMSPEDSSIYLCSAEGQAQETQYFGPGTRLLVL.

This chain uses TRBV7-2 with TRBJ1-1, with D hard to call. V lost 6 bases and J lost 1, with 9 bases in between. The V gene's germline CDR1 is SGHTA and CDR2 FQGNSA. The CDR3 extends over 13 amino acids. CDR3 loop: CASRSVTNTEAFF. The CDR3 bases are TGTGCCAGCAGGTCAGTCACGAACACTGAAGCTTTCTTT.

This clone was seen just once. The chain employs TRBV30 and TRBJ1-6; TRBD1 agrees at 11 bases. The CDR3 has 15 amino acids. Germline V gene sequence: CDR1 GTSNPN, CDR2 SVGIG (reference sequence). The ends lost 5 bases at V and 7 bases at J; junction bases unmatched: 7. The CDR3 spells CAWRVGTGGNSPLHF. CDR3 nucleotides: TGTGCCTGGCGGGTCGGGACAGGGGGGAATTCACCCCTCCACTTT.

This clone was observed a few times. V is TRBV14 and J is TRBJ1-4, with TRBD1 identical over 9 bases. The CDR3 consists of 14 residues. Trimming cost V 4 bases and J 8 bases; bases outside gene matches: 5. Looked up from germline, CDR1 is SGHDN and CDR2 is FVKESK. The CDR3 DNA is TGTGCCAGCAGCCTCCGACAGGGGGACGAAAAACTGTTTTTT. It specifies CASSLRQGDEKLFF. The complete variable domain, with remaining parts taken from reference TRBV14 and TRBJ1-4, reads EAGVTQFPSHSVIEKGQTVTLRCDPISGHDNLYWYRRVMGKEIKFLLHFVKESKQDESGMPNNRFLAERTGGTYSTLKVQPAELEDSGVYFCASSLRQGDEKLFFGSGTQLSVL.

V usage is TRBV5-1 and J usage is TRBJ2-5; 7 nucleotides agree with TRBD2. J lost 2 bases, V lost 3 bases, and 7 bases had no gene match. Germline values: CDR1 SGHRS, CDR2 YFSETQ. The CDR3 contains 15 residues. The CDR3 DNA reads as TGCGCCAGCAGCTCCCGGTCTAGCGGTCAAGAGACCCAGTACTTC. This translates into CASSSRSSGQETQYF.

CDR3 region: CASSHKYEQYF. In DNA, the CDR3 is TGTGCCAGCAGTCATAAGTACGAGCAGTACTTC. This chain joins TRBV27 and TRBJ2-7; the D is unclear. The germline gives CDR1 MNHEY, CDR2 SMNVEV (reference sequence). This CDR3 region has 11 residues. The V end lost 5 bases, the J end lost 4 bases, and 6 bases lay between the germline ends.

V and J are TRBV1 and TRBJ2-3; whether TRBD2, the table's D call, matches the DNA was not checked. TRBV1 is listed as a pseudogene. The CDR3 spans 15 residues. The CDR3 is CTSSPAGTHIGTQYF. For the CDR3, the DNA is TGCACCAGCAGCCCCGCCGGGACTCACATCGGTACGCAGTATTTT.

The rearrangement uses TRBV5-4 and TRBJ1-2; a weak D match, TRBD1 (6 bases). Per germline, CDR1 SGHNT and CDR2 YYREEE (reference sequence). V was pared by 0 bases and J by 4 bases, with 10 bases between. This CDR3 region has 14 residues. The CDR3 spells CASSLDREAYGYTF. Here the CDR3 DNA reads TGTGCCAGCAGCTTGGACAGGGAGGCCTATGGCTACACCTTC.

Only a few counts were recorded for this clone. The V gene is TRBV5-1, the J gene TRBJ2-7; D possibly corresponds to TRBD1 (6 bases). The V end lost 0 bases, the J end lost 2 bases, and 15 bases lay between the germline ends. The CDR3 contains 16 residues. In germline, CDR1 is SGHRS, CDR2 YFSETQ. The CDR3 bases are TGCGCCAGCAGCTTGGTGTCGGTCCCAGGGGCCTACGAGCAGTACTTC. Its protein product is CASSLVSVPGAYEQYF.

A word on this clone: Other DNA sequences of this sample code for an identical CDR3. This chain uses TRBV30 with TRBJ1-5; possible D gene TRBD1, 6 bases. Trimming shortened V by 0 bases and J by 4 bases, and 7 bases separated the two germline ends. The CDR3 consists of 13 residues. Germline CDR1 is GTSNPN and CDR2 is SVGIG (reference sequence). The CDR3 here is CAWSVQGNQPQHF. CDR3 in DNA: TGTGCCTGGAGTGTCCAGGGGAATCAGCCCCAGCATTTT.

V usage is TRBV7-3 and J usage is TRBJ2-1; the match to TRBD1 covers 8 bases. Germline V CDR1 and CDR2: SGHTA, FQGTGA. V lost 2 bases, J lost 6 bases, and 6 bases stayed unmatched. The CDR3 consists of 15 residues. CDR3: CASSLARQGFNEQFF. The CDR3 DNA reads TGTGCCAGCAGCTTAGCCCGACAGGGGTTCAATGAGCAGTTCTTC.

The CDR3 DNA is TGCGCCAGCAGCTCCGGGACTAGCGGGGGGGATACGCAGTATTTT. Translating gives CASSSGTSGGDTQYF. The chain couples TRBV5-1 to TRBJ2-3; 15 positions agree with TRBD2. The CDR3 contains 15 residues. V was pared by 3 bases and J by 6 bases, with 2 bases of the junction left unmatched. Germline V gives CDR1 SGHRS, CDR2 YFSETQ.

The V call is TRBV29-1, the J call TRBJ2-1; D is ambiguous. Germline CDR1 reads SQVTM; CDR2 reads ANQGSEA. The CDR3 totals 11 residues. V lost 7 bases and J lost 5, with 9 bases in between. The chain's CDR3 is CSGELHNEQFF. CDR3 nucleotide sequence: TGCAGCGGAGAGCTCCACAATGAGCAGTTCTTC.

This clone was seen only a few times. The chain couples TRBV29-1 to TRBJ1-1; the D gene is possibly TRBD1 (6 bases). The V end was cut by 6 bases, the J end by 6 bases, with 17 bases between. Germline assignment: CDR1 SQVTM and CDR2 ANQGSEA. There are 13 residues in the CDR3. CDR3 protein: CSVASQGWAEAFF. The CDR3 coding sequence is TGCAGCGTAGCCTCACAGGGCTGGGCTGAAGCTTTCTTT.

V is TRBV6-1 and J is TRBJ2-1; D gene unclear. The CDR3 is 12 residues long. The V and J ends lost 3 bases and 15 bases respectively, with 15 bases between them. The germline gives CDR1 MNHNS, CDR2 SASEGT. CDR3 sequence (DNA): TGTGCCAGCAGTGATCGGGTTGCTAGTCTGTTCTTC. Protein product: CASSDRVASLFF.

This chain links TRBV11-3 with TRBJ2-5; either TRBD1 or TRBD2 may fit D (5 bases each). There are 15 residues in the CDR3. Trimming took off 1 base at V and 2 bases at J, with 11 bases between the two ends. Germline V CDR1 and CDR2: SGHNT, YENEEA. The CDR3 protein is CASSLGAGRQETQYF. Written as DNA, the CDR3 is TGTGCCAGCAGCTTAGGGGCAGGGAGACAAGAGACCCAGTACTTC.

CDR3 protein: CAWGGQRTDTQYF. DNA of the CDR3: TGTGCCTGGGGGGGACAGCGCACAGATACGCAGTATTTT. This chain uses TRBV30 with TRBJ2-3; 7 bases line up with TRBD1. V dropped 5 bases and J dropped 1; count of bases not matched to a gene: 3. The CDR3 spans 13 residues. Germline CDR1 and CDR2: GTSNPN and SVGIG (reference sequence).

The rearrangement links TRBV9 to TRBJ1-2; possible D gene TRBD1, 6 bases. Germline V gives CDR1 SGDLS, CDR2 YYNGEE. Between the trimmed V and J ends, which lost 0 bases and 3 bases, there was a span of 12 bases. The CDR3 consists of 15 residues. The CDR3 here is CASSVDQGKDYGYTF. DNA for the CDR3: TGTGCCAGCAGCGTAGATCAGGGGAAGGACTATGGCTACACCTTC.

The V gene is TRBV30, the J gene TRBJ1-2; D remains ambiguous. Germline V gene sequence: CDR1 GTSNPN, CDR2 SVGIG (reference sequence). CDR3 length: 12 residues. Trimming took off 1 base at V and 6 bases at J, with 9 bases between the two ends. CDR3 in amino acids: CAWSDAKDGYTF. CDR3 DNA sequence: TGTGCCTGGAGTGACGCCAAGGATGGCTACACCTTC.

This chain uses TRBV28 with TRBJ1-6; D ambiguous. V lost 2 bases, J lost 1 base, and 6 bases lay in between. The CDR3 length is 15 residues. Germline CDR1 MDHEN, CDR2 SYDVKM. This chain's CDR3 is CASSLGDSYNSPLHF. The CDR3, as DNA: TGTGCCAGCAGTTTAGGGGATTCCTATAATTCACCCCTCCACTTT.

The chain recombines TRBV27 with TRBJ2-2, with a tentative D call TRBD2 (6 bases). With 5 bases removed from V and 0 bases from J, the gap between germline ends came to 16 bases. The CDR3 is made up of 17 amino acids. The germline CDR1 and CDR2 sequences are MNHEY and SMNVEV (reference sequence). The CDR3 sequence is CASSLYSGGANTGELFF. CDR3 sequence (DNA): TGTGCCAGCAGTCTCTACTCCGGGGGAGCGAACACCGGGGAGCTGTTTTTT.

Only a few counts were recorded for this clone. J is TRBJ2-4 and V is TRBV7-2; D is unclear. This CDR3 comprises 14 residues. CDR1 is SGHTA and CDR2 is FQGNSA in the germline V gene. V lost 4 bases and J lost 0, with 7 bases in between. This CDR3 reads CASSSVGAKNIQYF. DNA for the CDR3: TGTGCCAGCAGCTCGGTGGGAGCCAAAAACATTCAGTACTTC.

The chain carries TRBV6-1 and TRBJ1-5, with 7 positions matching TRBD1. V was pared by 10 bases and J by 4 bases, with 7 bases of the junction left unmatched. The germline CDR1 and CDR2 sequences are MNHNS and SASEGT. The CDR3 spans 13 residues. The CDR3 coding sequence is TGTGCCACGGGGACAGTGGGGAATCAGCCCCAGCATTTT. This translates into CATGTVGNQPQHF.

The rearrangement uses TRBV25-1 and TRBJ1-2; 11 positions agree with TRBD1. Germline CDR1 is MGHDK and CDR2 is SYGVNS. V was clipped by 9 bases and J by 8 bases; unmatched bases: 5. This CDR3 is built from 12 residues. CDR3 bases: TGTGCCAGTATCGGACAGGGGGCCGGCTACACCTTC. This encodes CASIGQGAGYTF.

This chain uses TRBV29-1 with TRBJ2-1, with 7 bases aligning to TRBD1. Looked up from germline, CDR1 is SQVTM and CDR2 is ANQGSEA. V lost 7 bases, J lost 7 bases, and 7 bases stayed unmatched. The CDR3 is 12 residues long. The CDR3 nucleotides read TGCAGCGCCCGGAAGGACAGGAATGAGCAGTTCTTC. Protein: CSARKDRNEQFF.

This clone has more than one count but fewer than ten. The chain links TRBV4-3 to TRBJ2-3, with 8 positions matching TRBD2. Germline CDR1 reads LGHNA; CDR2 reads YSLEER. The V segment lost 5 bases and the J segment 2 bases; nucleotides outside the gene matches: 9. The CDR3 loop spans 16 amino acids. The CDR3 loop is CASSYGAGVITDTQYF. Written as DNA, the CDR3 is TGCGCCAGCAGCTACGGAGCGGGGGTAATCACAGATACGCAGTATTTT.

The chain couples TRBV29-1 to TRBJ1-4; D unclear. Germline assignment: CDR1 SQVTM and CDR2 ANQGSEA. The CDR3 is 12 amino acids. V was shortened by 7 bases and J by 0 bases, with 6 bases between the two germline ends. For the CDR3, the DNA is TGCAGCGGAAAGGCAACTAATGAAAAACTGTTTTTT. Translated: CSGKATNEKLFF.